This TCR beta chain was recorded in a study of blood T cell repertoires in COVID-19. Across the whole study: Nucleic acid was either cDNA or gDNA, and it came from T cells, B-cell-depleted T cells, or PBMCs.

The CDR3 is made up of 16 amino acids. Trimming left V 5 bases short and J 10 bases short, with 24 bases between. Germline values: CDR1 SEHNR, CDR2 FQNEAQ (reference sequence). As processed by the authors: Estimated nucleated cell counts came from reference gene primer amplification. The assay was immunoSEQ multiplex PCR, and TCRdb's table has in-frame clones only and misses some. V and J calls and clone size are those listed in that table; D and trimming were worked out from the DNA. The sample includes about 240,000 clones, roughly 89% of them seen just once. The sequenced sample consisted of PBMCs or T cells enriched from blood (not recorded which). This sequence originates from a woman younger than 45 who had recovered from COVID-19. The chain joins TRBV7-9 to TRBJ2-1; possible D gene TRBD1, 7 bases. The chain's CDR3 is CASSGRGAPRGLEQFF. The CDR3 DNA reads TGTGCCAGCAGCGGCAGGGGGGCGCCGCGTGGATTGGAGCAGTTCTTC. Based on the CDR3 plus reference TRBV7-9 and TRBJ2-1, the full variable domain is DTGVSQNPRHKITKRGQNVTFRCDPISEHNRLYWYRQTLGQGPEFLTYFQNEAQLEKSRLLSDRFSAERPKGSFSTLEIQRTEQGDSAMYLCASSGRGAPRGLEQFFGPGTRLTVL.